This T cell receptor beta chain was recovered during a study of CD8+ T cells in alopecia areata. Germline trimming cut 1 base from V and 6 bases from J; bases unmatched to any gene: 6. Germline V gene data show CDR1 as MGHRA and CDR2 as YSYEKL. This CDR3 is built from 15 residues. Points from the study as a whole: Resident alphabeta T-cell populations of normal skin are likewise subject to sequencing in scalp samples. Relative to mice, TCR sharing across patients was less clear, a difference possibly HLA-related. The study found higher clonality in lesional than normal scalp, especially in alopecia totalis/universalis.

Concerning this clone itself: Its target is unknown.

The sequencing template was cDNA reverse transcribed from extracted RNA. This table comes from immunoSEQ multiplex PCR, and its TCRdb copy is limited to in-frame clones, with some not included. Among some 180,000 clones listed, roughly three fifths were seen once. The researchers isolated CD4+ and CD8+ T cells from PBMCs by sorting. What was sequenced was CD8+ T cells sorted from blood. This chain links TRBV4-1 with TRBJ2-1, with 7 bases lining up with TRBD1. The clonotype was recovered from a human donor in good health. Here the CDR3 reads CASSQGEGAGNEQFF. The CDR3, as DNA: TGCGCCAGCAGCCAAGGCGAGGGGGCGGGCAATGAGCAGTTCTTC.